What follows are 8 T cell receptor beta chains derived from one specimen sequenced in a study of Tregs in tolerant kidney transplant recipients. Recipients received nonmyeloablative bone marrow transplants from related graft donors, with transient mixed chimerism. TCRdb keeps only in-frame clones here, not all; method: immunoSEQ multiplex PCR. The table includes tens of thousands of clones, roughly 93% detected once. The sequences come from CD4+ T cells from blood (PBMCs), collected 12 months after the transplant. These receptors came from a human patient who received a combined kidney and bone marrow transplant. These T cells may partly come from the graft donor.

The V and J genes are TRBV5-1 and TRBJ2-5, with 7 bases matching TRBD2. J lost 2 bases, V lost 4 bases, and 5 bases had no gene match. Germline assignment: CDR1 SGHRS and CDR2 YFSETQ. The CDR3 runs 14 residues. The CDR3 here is CASSPRAGQETQYF. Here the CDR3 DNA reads TGCGCCAGCAGCCCTAGAGCGGGGCAAGAGACCCAGTACTTC.

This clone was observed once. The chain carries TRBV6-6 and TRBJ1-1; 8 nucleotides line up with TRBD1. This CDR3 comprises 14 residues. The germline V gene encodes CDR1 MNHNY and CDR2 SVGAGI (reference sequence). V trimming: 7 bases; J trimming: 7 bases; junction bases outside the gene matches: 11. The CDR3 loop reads CASTHRDRSLEAFF. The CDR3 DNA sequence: TGTGCCAGCACCCACCGGGACAGGTCTCTTGAAGCTTTCTTT.

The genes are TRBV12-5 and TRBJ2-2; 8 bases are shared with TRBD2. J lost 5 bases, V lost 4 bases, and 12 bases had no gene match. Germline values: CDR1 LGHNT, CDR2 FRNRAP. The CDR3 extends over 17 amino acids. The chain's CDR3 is CASGSPYESGSTGELFF. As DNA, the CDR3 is TGTGCTAGTGGTTCCCCTTACGAGAGCGGGAGTACCGGGGAGCTGTTTTTT.

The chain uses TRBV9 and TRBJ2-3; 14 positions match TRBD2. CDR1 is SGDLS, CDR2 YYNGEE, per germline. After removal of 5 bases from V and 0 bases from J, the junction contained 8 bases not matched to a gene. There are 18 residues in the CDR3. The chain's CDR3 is CASSVGLAGGTSTDTQYF. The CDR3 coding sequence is TGTGCCAGCAGTGTTGGACTAGCGGGAGGTACTAGCACAGATACGCAGTATTTT.

DNA of the CDR3: TGTGCCAGCAGTTACTCGCCGACAACCGTGGTTTATGGCTACACCTTC. Protein: CASSYSPTTVVYGYTF. This chain connects TRBV6-5 to TRBJ1-2; D is undetermined. Trimming pared 0 bases from V and 5 bases from J, leaving 16 bases between. Germline V gives CDR1 MNHEY, CDR2 SVGAGI. The CDR3 sequence is 16 residues long.

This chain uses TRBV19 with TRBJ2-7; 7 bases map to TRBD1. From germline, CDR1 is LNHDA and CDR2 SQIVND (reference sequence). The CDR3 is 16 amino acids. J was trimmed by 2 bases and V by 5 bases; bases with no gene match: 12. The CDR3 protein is CASSLTGTVFPYEQYF. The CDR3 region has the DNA TGTGCCAGTAGTTTAACCGGGACAGTCTTCCCCTACGAGCAGTACTTC. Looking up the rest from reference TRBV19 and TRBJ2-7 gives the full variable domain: DGGITQSPKYLFRKEGQNVTLSCEQNLNHDAMYWYRQDPGQGLRLIYYSQIVNDFQKGDIAEGYSVSREKKESFPLTVTSAQKNPTAFYLCASSLTGTVFPYEQYFGPGTRLTVT.

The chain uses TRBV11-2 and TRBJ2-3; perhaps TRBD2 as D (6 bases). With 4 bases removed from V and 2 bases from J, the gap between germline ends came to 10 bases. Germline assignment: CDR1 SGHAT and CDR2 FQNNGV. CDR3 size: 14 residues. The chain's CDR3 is CASSWDLPTDTQYF. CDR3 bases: TGTGCCAGCAGCTGGGACTTGCCCACAGATACGCAGTATTTT.

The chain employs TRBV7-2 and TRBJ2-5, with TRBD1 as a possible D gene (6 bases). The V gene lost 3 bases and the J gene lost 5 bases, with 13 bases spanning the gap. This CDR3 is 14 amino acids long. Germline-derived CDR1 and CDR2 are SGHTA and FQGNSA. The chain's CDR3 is CASSLYRAGETQYF. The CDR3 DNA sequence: TGTGCCAGCAGCTTGTACAGGGCCGGCGAGACCCAGTACTTC.